These 21 T cell receptor beta chains were sequenced from one sample in a study of Ad26.COV2.S vaccination and SARS-CoV-2 variants (dated by TCRdb to the early 2020s). The treatment or condition label of this sample denotes: 15 to 20 received Ad26.COV2.S at low or high dose, single or two shots; 5 received placebo; per-sample allocation not given. Repertoires of vaccine and placebo recipients were sequenced from samples collected on day 63 after the first injection. Receptors were amplified or captured by the immunoSEQ multiplex PCR assay. The immuneACCESS repertoire file appears here via TCRdb, limited to in-frame rearrangements. These files lack a portion of the clones; in checked studies, under half of the deficit traces to unresolved V genes, and the cause of the others is not known. Recorded for this sample are 440,000 or so clones; 90% of them occurred a single time. The top ten hold roughly 4% of the sample.

The starting material was peripheral blood, obtained in a trial of Ad26.COV2.S vaccine versus placebo. These receptors came from a person between 18 and 59 years old who received the Ad26.COV2.S COVID-19 vaccine or a placebo.

This clone has a handful of counts. This chain uses TRBV4-1 with TRBJ1-2; TRBD1 might be the D (6 bases). Per germline, CDR1 MGHRA and CDR2 YSYEKL. The V end lost 3 bases, the J end lost 0 bases, and 20 bases lay between the germline ends. This CDR3 contains 18 residues. The CDR3 sequence is CASSQALTGSPANYGYTF. The CDR3 nucleotides read TGCGCCAGCAGCCAGGCTTTGACAGGTTCACCAGCTAACTATGGCTACACCTTC.

J is TRBJ2-7 and V is TRBV13; D is unclear. Germline assignment: CDR1 PRHDT and CDR2 FYEKMQ (reference sequence). CDR3 length equals 13 residues. V dropped 3 bases and J dropped 1 base, with 7 bases sitting between them. In nucleotides, the CDR3 is TGTGCCAGCAGCTTTGTCGGGTCCTACGAGCAGTACTTC. It encodes CASSFVGSYEQYF.

The chain is built from TRBV11-2 and TRBJ2-7; D may be TRBD1 (5 bases). The CDR3 runs 15 residues. Trimming removed 5 bases from V and 0 bases from J, with 14 bases in between. Germline CDR1 SGHAT, CDR2 FQNNGV. The CDR3 region is CASSLGQGPSYEQYF. CDR3 DNA: TGTGCCAGCAGCCTCGGCCAGGGTCCCTCCTACGAGCAGTACTTC.

The chain combines TRBV5-1 with TRBJ2-1; D may be TRBD1 (5 bases). Germline CDR1 is SGHRS and CDR2 is YFSETQ. This CDR3 has 13 amino acids. Trimming stripped 2 bases from V and 7 bases from J, with 10 bases between. In DNA form, the CDR3 reads TGCGCCAGCAGCTTATACAAGGGGAATGAGCAGTTCTTC. It codes for CASSLYKGNEQFF.

The rearrangement joins TRBV6-5 to TRBJ1-5, with no clear D. The length of the CDR3 is 12 residues. V was shortened by 7 bases and J by 9 bases, with 13 bases between the two germline ends. In germline, CDR1 is MNHEY, CDR2 SVGAGI. CDR3 in amino acids: CASTVFPGPQHF. As DNA, the CDR3 is TGTGCCAGCACGGTCTTCCCGGGGCCCCAGCATTTT.

The chain couples TRBV28 to TRBJ1-2, with TRBD1 matching over 9 bases. The CDR3 spans 13 residues. Trimming cost V 6 bases and J 4 bases; bases outside gene matches: 3. Per the germline V gene, CDR1 is MDHEN and CDR2 is SYDVKM. CDR3 region: CASRGTGTYGYTF. For the CDR3, the DNA is TGTGCCAGCAGGGGGACAGGGACCTATGGCTACACCTTC.

The CDR3 sequence: CASSEPGQRTQYF. As DNA, the CDR3 is TGTGCCAGCAGTGAACCGGGACAGAGGACGCAGTATTTT. The gene calls are TRBV25-1 and TRBJ2-3; 7 nucleotides match TRBD1. Germline V gene lookup returns CDR1 MGHDK and CDR2 SYGVNS. Trimming at V came to 2 bases and at J to 9 bases, leaving 5 bases not matched to a gene. The CDR3 spans 13 residues.

This chain uses TRBV3-1 (or the pseudogene TRBV3-2) with TRBJ2-3; 8 bases are shared with TRBD2. Germline trimming cut 3 bases from V and 3 bases from J; bases unmatched to any gene: 8. This CDR3 contains 16 residues. Germline assignment: CDR1 LGHDT and CDR2 YNNKEL (reference sequence). The CDR3 region is CASSHPAGLVTDTQYF. The CDR3 region has the DNA TGTGCCAGCAGCCACCCAGCGGGACTAGTAACAGATACGCAGTATTTT.

The chain couples TRBV11-1 to TRBJ2-7; D is undetermined. This CDR3 has 14 residues. The V and J ends lost 1 base and 1 base respectively, with 8 bases between them. Germline CDR1 reads SGHAT; CDR2 reads FQDESV (reference sequence). The CDR3 region has the DNA TGTGCCAGCAGCTTAGTTGGTTTATCCTACGAGCAGTACTTC. This sequence encodes CASSLVGLSYEQYF.

The V call is TRBV5-1, the J call TRBJ2-1, with TRBD2 identical over 9 bases. The CDR3 loop spans 17 amino acids. Looked up from germline, CDR1 is SGHRS and CDR2 is YFSETQ. Trimming cost V 1 base and J 4 bases; bases outside gene matches: 9. CDR3 sequence reads: CASSLNPAGGDYNEQFF. The DNA for the CDR3 is TGCGCCAGCAGCTTGAATCCCGCGGGAGGGGATTACAATGAGCAGTTCTTC.

The chain joins TRBV5-4 to TRBJ2-2, with D perhaps matching TRBD1 (5 bases). This CDR3 is built from 15 residues. Germline V gene data show CDR1 as SGHNT and CDR2 as YYREEE (reference sequence). V was pared by 0 bases and J by 6 bases, with 12 bases between. CDR3: CASSLDSGRAGELFF. CDR3 sequence (DNA): TGTGCCAGCAGCTTGGACTCGGGCAGGGCCGGGGAGCTGTTTTTT.

The chain combines TRBV10-2 with TRBJ2-7; D is tentatively TRBD1 or TRBD2 (5 bases each). V lost 7 bases and J lost 6, with 19 bases in between. CDR1 is WSHSY, CDR2 SAAADI, per germline. The CDR3 has 14 residues. This CDR3 reads CASKERGSAPEQYF. In DNA form, the CDR3 reads TGCGCCAGCAAAGAGAGGGGATCCGCGCCCGAGCAGTACTTC.

V gene TRBV4-2 combines with J gene TRBJ2-2, with 7 bases lining up with TRBD2. CDR1 is LGHNA and CDR2 is YNFKEQ in the germline V gene. This CDR3 has 19 amino acids. Unmatched junction bases numbered 16, after V lost 1 base and J lost 5 bases. CDR3 in DNA: TGTGCCAGCAGCCAAGGGTCACTAGCGCGTGGGCCGAGGACCGGGGAGCTGTTTTTT. Translating it yields CASSQGSLARGPRTGELFF.

J is TRBJ2-7 and V is TRBV28; the match to TRBD1 covers 9 bases. V lost 5 bases and J lost 6; bases outside the gene matches: 11. The germline V gene has CDR1 MDHEN and CDR2 SYDVKM. The CDR3 has 15 amino acids. The CDR3 reads CASSAPGTGPREQYF. CDR3 nucleotide sequence: TGTGCCAGCAGTGCACCCGGGACAGGGCCTCGCGAGCAGTACTTC.

J is TRBJ1-1 and V is TRBV29-1; D perhaps matches TRBD1 (5 bases). Per the germline V gene, CDR1 is SQVTM and CDR2 is ANQGSEA. V shed 4 bases and J shed 2 bases, with 8 bases lying between them. The CDR3 covers 12 residues. This chain's CDR3 is CSVAGINTEAFF. CDR3 DNA sequence: TGCAGCGTTGCAGGGATCAACACTGAAGCTTTCTTT.

The chain has TRBV13 and TRBJ2-6; D is uncertain. The germline V gene has CDR1 PRHDT and CDR2 FYEKMQ (reference sequence). V was cut by 0 bases and J by 0 bases, with 9 bases left in between. The CDR3 runs 17 residues. The CDR3 DNA follows: TGTGCCAGCAGCTTAGGGCCTGGGGTCTCTGGGGCCAACGTCCTGACTTTC. Translation: CASSLGPGVSGANVLTF.

The table lists this clone with a few counts. The chain has TRBV7-2 and TRBJ1-5, with a weak D call TRBD1 (5 bases). The V end lost 1 base, the J end lost 4 bases, and 8 bases lay between the germline ends. CDR1 is SGHTA and CDR2 is FQGNSA in the germline V gene. This CDR3 comprises 14 residues. The CDR3 region is CASSLEAGNQPQHF. DNA for the CDR3: TGTGCCAGCAGCTTAGAGGCAGGGAATCAGCCCCAGCATTTT.

The CDR3 region is CSAIEVQGAQEQYF. The CDR3 region has the DNA TGCAGTGCTATTGAGGTCCAGGGGGCACAGGAGCAGTACTTC. The rearrangement joins TRBV20-1 to TRBJ2-7; TRBD1 matches 8 bases. V was pared by 4 bases and J by 7 bases, with 12 bases of the junction left unmatched. Germline V gene lookup returns CDR1 DFQATT and CDR2 SNEGSKA (reference sequence). The CDR3 loop spans 14 amino acids.

This clone was seen only once. This chain uses TRBV19 with TRBJ2-7, with no clear D. Germline lookup yields CDR1 LNHDA and CDR2 SQIVND (reference sequence). Trimming shortened V by 3 bases and J by 2 bases, and 8 bases separated the two germline ends. The CDR3 totals 13 residues. CDR3 region: CASSMPGPYEQYF. The CDR3 DNA reads as TGTGCCAGTAGTATGCCGGGCCCCTACGAGCAGTACTTC.

The gene calls are TRBV28 and TRBJ2-3; 7 nucleotides agree with TRBD2. The germline V gene encodes CDR1 MDHEN and CDR2 SYDVKM. There are 15 residues in the CDR3. After removal of 6 bases from V and 2 bases from J, the junction contained 8 bases not matched to a gene. The CDR3 coding sequence is TGTGCCAGCAGCCCGGGACTACCTACCACAGATACGCAGTATTTT. Encoded protein: CASSPGLPTTDTQYF.

This sequence joins TRBV28 and TRBJ1-6; possibly TRBD1 for D (6 bases). Trimming removed 2 bases at V and 10 bases at J, with 15 bases between. CDR3 length: 15 amino acids. CDR1 MDHEN and CDR2 SYDVKM come from the germline V gene. CDR3 nucleotides: TGTGCCAGCAGTTTACCAACAGGGTTAGAGTCACCCCTCCACTTT. Translation gives CASSLPTGLESPLHF. The whole variable domain, filled in from reference TRBV28 and TRBJ1-6, reads DVKVTQSSRYLVKRTGEKVFLECVQDMDHENMFWYRQDPGLGLRLIYFSYDVKMKEKGDIPEGYSVSREKKERFSLILESASTNQTSMYLCASSLPTGLESPLHFGNGTRLTVT.